The next 3 T cell receptor beta chains were all read from a single sample in a study of OX40 agonist ivuxolimab in advanced cancers. The repertoire was sequenced with immunoSEQ multiplex PCR; TCRdb's copy has only in-frame clones and lacks some. This table has some 65,000 clones, 87% appearing once. Sample: CD4+ or CD8+ T cells sorted from blood, taken in a trial of the OX40 agonist ivuxolimab. The receptor source for this set is an adult with an advanced solid tumor such as melanoma, head and neck, liver or kidney cancer.

V is TRBV5-1 and J is TRBJ1-1; D is uncertain. Trimming shortened V by 1 base and J by 2 bases, and 9 bases separated the two germline ends. Germline CDR1 and CDR2: SGHRS and YFSETQ. The CDR3 sequence is 14 residues long. The chain's CDR3 is CASSLSDFNTEAFF. The CDR3 bases are TGCGCCAGCAGCTTGTCCGATTTCAACACTGAAGCTTTCTTT.

In its sample, this clone was seen a few times. This chain joins TRBV28 and TRBJ1-5; tentatively, D is TRBD1 (5 bases). Germline values: CDR1 MDHEN, CDR2 SYDVKM. The CDR3 length is 14 residues. V dropped 2 bases and J dropped 7 bases, with 12 bases sitting between them. Written as DNA, the CDR3 is TGTGCCAGCAGTTTAGGAGGGACGGGACAGCCCCAGCATTTT. Translating it yields CASSLGGTGQPQHF.

The chain is built from TRBV2 and TRBJ2-7, with 10 bases fitting TRBD1. The germline gives CDR1 SNHLY, CDR2 FYNNEI. V was pared by 9 bases and J by 4 bases, with 9 bases of the junction left unmatched. This CDR3 contains 14 residues. This CDR3 is CASWTGTGEYEQYF. In nucleotides, the CDR3 is TGTGCCAGTTGGACCGGGACAGGGGAGTACGAGCAGTACTTC.